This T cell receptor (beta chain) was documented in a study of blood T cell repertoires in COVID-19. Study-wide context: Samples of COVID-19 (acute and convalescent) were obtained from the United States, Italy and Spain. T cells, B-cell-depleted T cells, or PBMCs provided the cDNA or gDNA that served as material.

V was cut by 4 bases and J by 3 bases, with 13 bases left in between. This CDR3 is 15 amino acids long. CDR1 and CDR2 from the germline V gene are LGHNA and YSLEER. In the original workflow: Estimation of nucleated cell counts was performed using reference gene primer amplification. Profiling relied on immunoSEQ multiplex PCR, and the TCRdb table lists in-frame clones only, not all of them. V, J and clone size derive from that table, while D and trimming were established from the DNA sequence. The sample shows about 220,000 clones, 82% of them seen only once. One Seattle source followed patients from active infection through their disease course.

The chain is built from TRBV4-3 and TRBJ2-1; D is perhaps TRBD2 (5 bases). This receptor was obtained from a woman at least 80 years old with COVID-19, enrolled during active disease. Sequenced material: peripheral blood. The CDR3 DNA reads TGCGCCAGCAGCCCCTCTGGACTGGTCTACAATGAGCAGTTCTTC. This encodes CASSPSGLVYNEQFF.